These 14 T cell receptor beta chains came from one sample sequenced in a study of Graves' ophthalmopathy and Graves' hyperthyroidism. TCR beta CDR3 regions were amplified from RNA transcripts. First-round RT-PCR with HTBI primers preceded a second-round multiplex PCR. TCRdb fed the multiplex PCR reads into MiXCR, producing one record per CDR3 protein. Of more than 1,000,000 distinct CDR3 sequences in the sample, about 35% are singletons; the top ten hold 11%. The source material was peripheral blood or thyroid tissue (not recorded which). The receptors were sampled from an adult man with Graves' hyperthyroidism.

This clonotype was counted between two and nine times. The CDR3 DNA reads TGCGCCAGCAGTAAGCAGGTGAACACTGAAGCTTTCTTT. It specifies CASSKQVNTEAFF. This chain links TRBV10-2 with TRBJ1-1; D uncertain. The CDR3 is 13 amino acids. V lost 5 bases, J lost 0 bases, and 7 bases lay in between. The germline V gene encodes CDR1 WSHSY and CDR2 SAAADI.

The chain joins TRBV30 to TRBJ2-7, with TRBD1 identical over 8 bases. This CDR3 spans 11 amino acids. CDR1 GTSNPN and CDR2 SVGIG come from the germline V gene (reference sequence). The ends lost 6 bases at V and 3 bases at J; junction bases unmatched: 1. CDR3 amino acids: CACDRGYEQYF. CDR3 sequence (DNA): TGTGCCTGCGACAGGGGCTACGAGCAGTACTTC. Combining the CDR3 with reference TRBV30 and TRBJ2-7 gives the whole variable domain SQTIHQWPATLVQPVGSPLSLECTVEGTSNPNLYWYRQAAGRGLQLLFYSVGIGQISSEVPQNLSASRPQDRQFILSSKKLLLSDSGFYLCACDRGYEQYFGPGTRLTVT.

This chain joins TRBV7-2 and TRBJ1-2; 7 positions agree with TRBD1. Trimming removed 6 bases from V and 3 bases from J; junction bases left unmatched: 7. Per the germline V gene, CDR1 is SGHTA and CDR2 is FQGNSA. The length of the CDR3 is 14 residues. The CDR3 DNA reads TGTGCCAGCAGGGGGACAGAGAGCTACTATGGCTACACCTTC. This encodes CASRGTESYYGYTF. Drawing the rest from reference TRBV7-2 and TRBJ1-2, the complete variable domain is GAGVSQSPSNKVTEKGKDVELRCDPISGHTALYWYRQSLGQGLEFLIYFQGNSAPDKSGLPSDRFSAERTGGSVSTLTIQRTQQEDSAVYLCASRGTESYYGYTFGSGTRLTVV.

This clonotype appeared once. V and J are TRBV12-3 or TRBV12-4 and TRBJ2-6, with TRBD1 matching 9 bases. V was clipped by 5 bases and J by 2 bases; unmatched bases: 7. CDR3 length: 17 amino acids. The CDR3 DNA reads TGTGCCAGCAGTAAAAGGGACAGGGTTGCTGGGGCCAACGTCCTGACTTTC. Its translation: CASSKRDRVAGANVLTF.

The CDR3 coding sequence is TGTGCCAGCAGTTTATCCCCGACAGGGGGCTGGGACACTGAAGCTTTCTTT. This codes for CASSLSPTGGWDTEAFF. The chain is built from TRBV12-3 or TRBV12-4 and TRBJ1-1; 10 bases agree with TRBD1. The CDR3 covers 17 residues. The V segment lost 2 bases and the J segment 3 bases; nucleotides outside the gene matches: 9.

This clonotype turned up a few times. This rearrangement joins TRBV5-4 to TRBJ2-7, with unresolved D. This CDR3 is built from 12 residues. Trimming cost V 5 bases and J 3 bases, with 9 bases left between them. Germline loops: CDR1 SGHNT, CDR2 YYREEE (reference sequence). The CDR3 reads CASRDQSYEQYF. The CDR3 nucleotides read TGTGCCAGCAGAGACCAGAGCTACGAGCAGTACTTC.

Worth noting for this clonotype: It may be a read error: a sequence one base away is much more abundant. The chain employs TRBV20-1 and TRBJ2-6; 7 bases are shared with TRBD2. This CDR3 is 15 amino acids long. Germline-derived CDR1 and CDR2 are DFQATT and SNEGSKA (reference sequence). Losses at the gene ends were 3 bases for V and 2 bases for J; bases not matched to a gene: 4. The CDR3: CSASDGGAGANVLTF. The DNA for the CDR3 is TGCAGTGCTAGCGATGGGGGGGCTGGGGCCAACGTCCTGACTTTC.

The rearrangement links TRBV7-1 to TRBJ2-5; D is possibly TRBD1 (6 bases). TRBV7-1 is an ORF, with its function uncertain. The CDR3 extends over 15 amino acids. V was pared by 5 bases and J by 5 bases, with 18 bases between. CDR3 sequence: CASSINWGQMETQYF. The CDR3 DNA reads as TGTGCCAGCAGCATCAACTGGGGACAAATGGAGACCCAGTACTTC.

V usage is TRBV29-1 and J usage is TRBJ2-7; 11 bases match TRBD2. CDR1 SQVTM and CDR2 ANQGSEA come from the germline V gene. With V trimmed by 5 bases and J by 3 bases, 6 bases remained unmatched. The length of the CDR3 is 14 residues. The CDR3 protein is CSVRGLAEDYEQYF. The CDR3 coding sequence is TGCAGCGTTAGGGGACTAGCGGAAGACTACGAGCAGTACTTC.

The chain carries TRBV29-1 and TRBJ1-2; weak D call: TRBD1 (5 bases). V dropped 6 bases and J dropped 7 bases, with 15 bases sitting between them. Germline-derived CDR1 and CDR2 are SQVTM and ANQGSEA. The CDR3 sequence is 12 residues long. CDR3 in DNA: TGCAGCGTAGCGCCGACAGATGCTGGCTACACCTTC. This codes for CSVAPTDAGYTF.

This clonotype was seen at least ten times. CDR3 sequence reads: CASSIVSGYQPQHF. The DNA of the CDR3 is TGTGCCAGTAGTATCGTCTCAGGCTATCAGCCCCAGCATTTT. The J gene is TRBJ1-5, the V gene TRBV19; D uncertain. CDR1 and CDR2 from the germline V gene are LNHDA and SQIVND (reference sequence). The V end lost 3 bases, the J end lost 5 bases, and 11 bases lay between the germline ends. This CDR3 is 14 amino acids long.

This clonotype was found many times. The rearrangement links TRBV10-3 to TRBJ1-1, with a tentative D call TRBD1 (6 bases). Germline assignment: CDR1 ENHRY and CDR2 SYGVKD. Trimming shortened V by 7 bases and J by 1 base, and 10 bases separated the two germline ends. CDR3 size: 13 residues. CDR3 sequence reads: CAITGRGNTEAFF. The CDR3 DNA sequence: TGTGCCATCACGGGCAGGGGGAACACTGAAGCTTTCTTT.

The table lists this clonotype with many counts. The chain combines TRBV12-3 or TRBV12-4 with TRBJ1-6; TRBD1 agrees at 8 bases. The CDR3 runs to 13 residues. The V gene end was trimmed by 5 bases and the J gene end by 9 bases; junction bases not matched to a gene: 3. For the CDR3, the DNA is TGTGCCAGCAGTAAACAGGGGGGTTCACCCCTCCACTTT. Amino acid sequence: CASSKQGGSPLHF.

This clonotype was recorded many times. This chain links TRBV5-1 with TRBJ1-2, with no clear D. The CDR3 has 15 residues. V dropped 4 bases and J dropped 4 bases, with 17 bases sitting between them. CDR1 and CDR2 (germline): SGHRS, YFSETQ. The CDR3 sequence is CASSDTLDSVYGYTF. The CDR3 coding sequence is TGCGCCAGCAGCGACACACTGGACTCGGTCTATGGCTACACCTTC.